Listed below are T cell receptor beta chains from one sample, sequenced in a study of CXCR3-negative and CXCR3-positive naive CD8 T cells. For each CDR3 protein, TCRdb gives one entry from its re-call of the 5' RACE reads, without DNA. The listing records around 50,000 distinct CDR3 sequences. Input material: naive CXCR3- CD8+ T cells from blood. These receptors all stem from a human donor in good health. Some clones in this sample may be carry-over from other donors' samples. The CDR3 runs from the conserved cysteine through the conserved F or W. Size values are once, few and many counts, or a class for expanded clones, and some rows have none.

cdr3_aa: CASRRETGANYGYTF
cdr3_length: 15
clone_size: .
v_call: TRBV28
j_call: TRBJ1-2

cdr3_aa: CASSATGGYEQYF
cdr3_length: 13
clone_size: .
v_call: TRBV6-2/TRBV6-3
j_call: TRBJ2-7

cdr3_aa: CSVAGTYNEQFF
cdr3_length: 12
clone_size: .
v_call: TRBV29-1
j_call: TRBJ2-1

cdr3_aa: CASSLGRLPPGELFF
cdr3_length: 15
clone_size: .
v_call: TRBV9
j_call: TRBJ2-2

cdr3_aa: CASSFSGSPTYEQYF
cdr3_length: 15
clone_size: .
v_call: TRBV5-1
j_call: TRBJ2-7

cdr3_aa: CASSFGVGAYEQYF
cdr3_length: 14
clone_size: .
v_call: TRBV28
j_call: TRBJ2-7

cdr3_aa: CASSQDRSAGKPTDTQYF
cdr3_length: 18
clone_size: .
v_call: TRBV3-1
j_call: TRBJ2-3

cdr3_aa: CASSPPDRVEQYF
cdr3_length: 13
clone_size: medium-sized
v_call: TRBV5-6
j_call: TRBJ2-7

cdr3_aa: CASSYSGGRPEAFF
cdr3_length: 14
clone_size: .
v_call: TRBV6-5
j_call: TRBJ1-1

cdr3_aa: CASRGGTGELFF
cdr3_length: 12
clone_size: .
v_call: TRBV5-1
j_call: TRBJ2-2